These 2 T cell receptor beta chains came from one sample sequenced in a study of a mutant IDH1 vaccine in newly diagnosed glioma. The time point was: week 35, safety follow-up. Doses comprised 300 ug of mutant IDH1 20-mer peptide each, plus topical imiquimod. Their specific antigens are unknown. Measured with immunoSEQ multiplex PCR; TCRdb has only the in-frame clones, and not every one. The sample carries 60,000 or so clones, around 80% recorded once. The specimen comprised PBMCs, sampled from a glioma patient whose treatment included an IDH1 peptide vaccine. These receptors all stem from a man aged 30 to 45 with glioma.

The table lists this clone with a count of one. The chain combines TRBV28 with TRBJ1-1; D remains ambiguous. Germline lookup yields CDR1 MDHEN and CDR2 SYDVKM. This CDR3 has 11 residues. V gave up 5 bases and J gave up 8 bases, with 9 bases separating them. The CDR3 DNA sequence: TGTGCCAGCAGTCCAATGGCCGAAGCTTTCTTT. Protein product: CASSPMAEAFF.

In this sample, this clone turned up a few times. CDR3 sequence reads: CASSLGGTNQPQHF. In DNA, the CDR3 is TGCGCCAGCAGCTTGGGAGGGACGAATCAGCCCCAGCATTTT. V usage is TRBV5-1 and J usage is TRBJ1-5, with a weak D call TRBD1 (5 bases). The CDR3 has 14 residues. Germline assignment: CDR1 SGHRS and CDR2 YFSETQ. Trimming stripped 0 bases from V and 4 bases from J, with 8 bases between.